These T cell receptor beta chains were read from a single sample in a study of T cell changes during pregnancy in multiple sclerosis. The table came from immunoSEQ multiplex PCR; TCRdb's copy has only in-frame clones and leaves some out. The top ten clones hold 0.9% to 1.5% of a sample with 35,000 to 50,000 clones, about 87% of them seen once. The sample was CD4+ T cells from peripheral blood mononuclear cells, taken in the second trimester of pregnancy. The receptor source for this set is a female donor with multiple sclerosis, enrolled in a pregnancy study. CDR3s include the opening cysteine and the closing phenylalanine or tryptophan.

cdr3_length j_call v_call cdr3_aa
14 TRBJ1-4 TRBV6-5 CASSYGRVGEKLFF
17 TRBJ2-1 TRBV7-9 CASSPPGAGARYNEQFF
16 TRBJ2-7 TRBV6-1 CASSEARRTPTYEQYF
15 TRBJ2-1 TRBV19 CASSIQGSTYNEQFF
18 TRBJ1-5 TRBV19 CASSIVSTGGTWNQPQHF
15 TRBJ1-5 TRBV21-1 CASSLRGGRGQPQHF
13 TRBJ1-2 TRBV25-1 CASSHPPDYGYTF
19 TRBJ2-1 TRBV5-6 CASSFVRRKRDMTYNEQFF
16 TRBJ1-2 TRBV10-2 CASSPEGTGNNYGYTF
16 TRBJ2-2 TRBV5-4 CASRGAGEWNTGELFF
13 TRBJ1-4 TRBV2 CASKGTGNEKLFF
11 TRBJ2-1 TRBV2 CASRTSNEQFF
20 TRBJ2-1 TRBV5-1 CASSSRPRTSGPSSYNEQFF
15 TRBJ2-3 TRBV11-2 CASSFPTSGMDTQYF
20 TRBJ2-3 TRBV4-2 CASSQEWSAGGPPHTDTQYF
17 TRBJ2-1 TRBV28 CASSLGLAGRSYNEQFF
16 TRBJ2-5 TRBV2 CASSEASDRAGGTQYF
14 TRBJ2-7 TRBV28 CASSYRVRTYEQYF
15 TRBJ2-7 TRBV7-8 CASSFSGTGLYEQYF
18 TRBJ2-7 TRBV4-2 CASSQEPQPSGRSYEQYF
15 TRBJ2-7 TRBV28 CASSLSGLGFGEQYF
14 TRBJ2-1 TRBV5-4 CASSSSQSYNEQFF
14 TRBJ2-5 TRBV7-9 CASRHRGGKETQYF
14 TRBJ2-7 TRBV7-8 CASSQETGLNEQYF
17 TRBJ2-1 TRBV27 CASSRRTSASSYNEQFF
14 TRBJ1-4 TRBV2 CASISGTGNEKLFF
13 TRBJ1-4 TRBV6-6 CASSYGQEGLLFF